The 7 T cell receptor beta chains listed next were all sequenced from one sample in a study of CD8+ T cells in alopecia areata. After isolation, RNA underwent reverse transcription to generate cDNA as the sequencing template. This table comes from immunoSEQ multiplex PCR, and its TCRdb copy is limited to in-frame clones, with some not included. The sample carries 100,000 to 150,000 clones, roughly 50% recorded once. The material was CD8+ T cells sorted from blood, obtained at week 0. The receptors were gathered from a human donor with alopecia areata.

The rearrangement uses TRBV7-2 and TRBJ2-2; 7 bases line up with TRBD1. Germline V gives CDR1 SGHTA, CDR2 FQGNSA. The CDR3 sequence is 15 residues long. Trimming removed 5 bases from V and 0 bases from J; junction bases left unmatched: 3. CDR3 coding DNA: TGTGCCAGCAGCCACGGGACAGCGAACACCGGGGAGCTGTTTTTT. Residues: CASSHGTANTGELFF.

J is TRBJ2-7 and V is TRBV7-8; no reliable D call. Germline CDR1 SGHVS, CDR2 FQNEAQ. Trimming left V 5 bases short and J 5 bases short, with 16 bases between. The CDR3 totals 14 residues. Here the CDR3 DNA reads TGTGCCAGCAGCACCCTAGGACCCAGCCACGAGCAGTACTTC. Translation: CASSTLGPSHEQYF.

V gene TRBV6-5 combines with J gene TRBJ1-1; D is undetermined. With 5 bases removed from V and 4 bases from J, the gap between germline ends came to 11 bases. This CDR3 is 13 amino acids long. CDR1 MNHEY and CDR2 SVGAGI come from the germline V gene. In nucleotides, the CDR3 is TGTGCCAGCAGTGCTACTTACGGCACTGAAGCTTTCTTT. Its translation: CASSATYGTEAFF.

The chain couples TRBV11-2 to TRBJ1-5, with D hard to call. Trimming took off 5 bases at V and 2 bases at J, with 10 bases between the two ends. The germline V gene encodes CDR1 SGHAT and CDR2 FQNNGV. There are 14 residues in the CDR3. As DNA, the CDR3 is TGTGCCAGCAGCGCCGGGGAGGGCAATCAGCCCCAGCATTTT. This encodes CASSAGEGNQPQHF.

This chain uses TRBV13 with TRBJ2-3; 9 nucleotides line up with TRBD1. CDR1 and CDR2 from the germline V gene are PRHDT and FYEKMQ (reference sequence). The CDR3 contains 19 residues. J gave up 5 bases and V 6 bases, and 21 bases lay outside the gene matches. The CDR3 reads CASSCHLGGTGIVEDTQYF. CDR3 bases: TGTGCCAGCAGTTGTCACCTCGGCGGGACAGGGATAGTTGAAGATACGCAGTATTTT.

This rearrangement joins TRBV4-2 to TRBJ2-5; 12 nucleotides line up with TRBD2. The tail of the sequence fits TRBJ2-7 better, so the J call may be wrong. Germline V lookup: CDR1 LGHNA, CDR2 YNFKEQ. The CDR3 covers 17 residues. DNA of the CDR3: TGTGCCAGCAGCTTCCTGGCAGGACTAGCGGGGACCTACGAGCAGTACTTC. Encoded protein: CASSFLAGLAGTYEQYF.

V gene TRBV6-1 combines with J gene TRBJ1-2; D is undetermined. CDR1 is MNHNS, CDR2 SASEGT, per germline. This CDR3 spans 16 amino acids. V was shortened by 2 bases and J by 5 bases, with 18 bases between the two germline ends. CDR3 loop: CASSEMTEPYPYGYTF. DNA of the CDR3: TGTGCCAGCAGTGAAATGACCGAACCTTACCCTTATGGCTACACCTTC.